This is a list of T cell receptor beta chains from one sample in a study of cytomegalovirus exposure and HLA in healthy donors. The table came from immunoSEQ multiplex PCR; TCRdb's copy has only in-frame clones and leaves some out. In the table there are 75,000 to 95,000 clones, 95% to 98% of which are singletons. The sequenced material came from PBMCs. The receptor source for this set is a man aged 18 to 29 in good health and CMV-seronegative. CDR3s include the opening cysteine and the closing phenylalanine or tryptophan. Fields, in order: D gene, V gene, J gene, clone size, CDR3 protein, CDR3 DNA. The D gene is left open where the match is weak. Size is stated for part of the rows, as once, few or many counts, or as a class when the clone is expanded.

>.|TRBV7-9|TRBJ1-4|.
CASSSQTGGGEKLFF
TGTGCCAGCAGCTCGCAGACAGGTGGAGGTGAAAAACTGTTTTTT
>TRBD1|TRBV19|TRBJ1-3|.
CASSTRQGSGNTIYF
TGTGCCAGTAGCACGCGACAGGGGTCTGGAAACACCATATATTTT
>.|TRBV5-4|TRBJ1-1|.
CASGKINGDTEAFF
TGTGCCAGCGGAAAAATCAATGGAGACACTGAAGCTTTCTTT
>.|TRBV27|TRBJ2-7|.
CATTQGYEQYF
TGTGCCACGACGCAGGGCTACGAGCAGTACTTC
>.|TRBV6-5|TRBJ2-7|.
CASSLRDSVSYEQYF
TGTGCCAGCAGTCTGCGGGACAGCGTATCCTACGAGCAGTACTTC
>.|TRBV29-1|TRBJ1-4|few
CSVLADTTNEKLFF
TGCAGCGTTTTGGCAGATACAACTAATGAAAAACTGTTTTTT
>TRBD2|TRBV11-2|TRBJ2-1|.
CASSLGLAGRFGEQFF
TGTGCCAGCAGCTTAGGCCTAGCGGGACGCTTCGGTGAGCAGTTCTTC
>TRBD2|TRBV30|TRBJ2-3|.
CAWSAFSGSWRDTQYF
TGTGCCTGGAGTGCGTTTAGCGGGAGTTGGCGAGATACGCAGTATTTT
>TRBD1|TRBV23-1|TRBJ1-2|.
CASTDRGRPYYGYTF
TGCGCCAGCACGGACAGGGGGAGACCCTACTATGGCTACACCTTC
>.|TRBV10-3|TRBJ2-7|.
CAIKEAVTYEQYF
TGTGCCATCAAAGAGGCAGTAACCTACGAGCAGTACTTC
>TRBD2|TRBV25-1|TRBJ2-3|.
CASSEGGGSTDTQYF
TGTGCCAGCAGTGAAGGGGGGGGGAGCACAGATACGCAGTATTTT
>TRBD2|TRBV9|TRBJ2-7|.
CASSVGNSGSKDEQYF
TGTGCCAGCAGCGTAGGTAATAGCGGGAGTAAGGACGAGCAGTACTTC
>.|TRBV30|TRBJ1-5|.
CAWSVTENQPQHF
TGTGCCTGGAGTGTGACAGAGAATCAGCCCCAGCATTTT
>TRBD1|TRBV6-5|TRBJ2-1|.
CASSYEGTGAYNEQFF
TGTGCCAGCAGTTACGAAGGGACAGGGGCGTACAATGAGCAGTTCTTC
>.|TRBV30|TRBJ1-1|.
CAWSGGSQKTEAFF
TGTGCCTGGAGTGGTGGCAGTCAAAAAACTGAAGCTTTCTTT
>TRBD2|TRBV7-2|TRBJ2-7|.
CASSLGEWAGGYEQYF
TGTGCCAGCAGCTTAGGGGAATGGGCGGGAGGATACGAGCAGTACTTC
>.|TRBV19|TRBJ2-5|.
CASSSLRGETQYF
TGTGCCAGTAGTTCCCTAAGGGGGGAGACCCAGTACTTC
>.|TRBV27|TRBJ2-5|.
CASSFGNTAETQYF
TGTGCCAGCAGTTTCGGGAACACTGCAGAGACCCAGTACTTC
>.|TRBV7-2|TRBJ1-1|.
CASSTQGNTEAFF
TGTGCCAGCAGCACTCAGGGGAACACTGAAGCTTTCTTT
>TRBD1|TRBV10-2|TRBJ2-3|.
CASSEPGTGEFTDTQYF
TGCGCCAGCAGTGAGCCCGGGACAGGGGAATTCACAGATACGCAGTATTTT
>TRBD1|TRBV19|TRBJ1-1|.
CASRKTTGTVNTEAFF
TGTGCCAGTAGAAAAACCACCGGGACAGTGAACACTGAAGCTTTCTTT
>TRBD2|TRBV5-1|TRBJ2-3|.
CASSLGLGHGTDTQYF
TGCGCCAGCAGCCTGGGACTAGGCCACGGCACAGATACGCAGTATTTT
>.|TRBV9|TRBJ2-1|.
CASSAADNYNEQFF
TGTGCCAGCAGCGCCGCGGACAATTACAATGAGCAGTTCTTC
>.|TRBV7-6|TRBJ1-1|.
CASSPRLDTEAFF
TGTGCCAGCAGCCCTCGGTTGGACACTGAAGCTTTCTTT
>.|TRBV4-1|TRBJ2-3|.
CASSQADASTDTQYF
TGCGCCAGCAGCCAAGCAGATGCTAGCACAGATACGCAGTATTTT
>TRBD1|TRBV29-1|TRBJ1-1|.
CSVETFEGASNTEAFF
TGCAGCGTCGAGACCTTTGAGGGGGCGTCGAACACTGAAGCTTTCTTT
>TRBD1|TRBV28|TRBJ1-2|.
CASSFLEGAHYGYTF
TGTGCCAGCAGTTTTTTGGAGGGGGCGCACTATGGCTACACCTTC
>TRBD1|TRBV5-4|TRBJ2-2|.
CASSPTGTGLTGELFF
TGTGCCAGCAGCCCCACCGGGACAGGGCTCACCGGGGAGCTGTTTTTT
>.|TRBV7-7|TRBJ2-5|.
CASSFENQETQYF
TGTGCTAGCAGCTTTGAGAACCAAGAGACCCAGTACTTC
>.|TRBV5-6|TRBJ2-1|.
CASSRSLSGGSYNEQFF
TGTGCCAGCAGCCGCTCCTTGAGCGGTGGCTCCTACAATGAGCAGTTCTTC
>.|TRBV5-6|TRBJ1-1|.
CASSLFFMNTEAFF
TGTGCCAGCAGCTTGTTTTTTATGAACACTGAAGCTTTCTTT
>.|TRBV6-5|TRBJ1-2|.
CASSYRYREVDYGYTF
TGTGCCAGCAGTTACCGGTACCGGGAGGTAGACTATGGCTACACCTTC
>TRBD2|TRBV18|TRBJ2-3|.
CASSPQGLLKDTQYF
TGTGCCAGCTCACCTCAGGGACTACTGAAAGATACGCAGTATTTT
>TRBD2|TRBV6-6|TRBJ2-1|.
CASTLAGSSYNEQFF
TGTGCCAGCACCCTAGCGGGGAGCTCCTACAATGAGCAGTTCTTC
>.|TRBV27|TRBJ1-2|few
CATGALSNYGYTF
TGTGCCACCGGTGCATTAAGTAACTATGGCTACACCTTC
>TRBD1|TRBV30|TRBJ1-3|.
CAWDRDRVPGNTIYF
TGTGCCTGGGACCGCGACAGGGTCCCTGGAAACACCATATATTTT
>TRBD1|TRBV4-1|TRBJ2-7|.
CASSQDREASYEQYF
TGCGCCAGCAGCCAGGACAGGGAAGCCTCCTACGAGCAGTACTTC
>TRBD1|TRBV5-6|TRBJ1-3|.
CASSMGGQGNTIYF
TGTGCCAGCAGTATGGGGGGACAGGGAAACACCATATATTTT
>TRBD2|TRBV27|TRBJ2-5|once
CASSLVAGVLETQYF
TGTGCCAGCAGTCTTGTAGCGGGAGTTTTGGAGACCCAGTACTTC
>.|TRBV2|TRBJ1-5|.
CASSVSGVPQPQHF
TGTGCCAGCAGTGTTTCGGGGGTTCCTCAGCCCCAGCATTTT
>.|TRBV15|TRBJ2-1|.
CATSRDLVVGRRDEQFF
TGTGCCACCAGCAGAGATCTAGTAGTAGGGCGCAGGGATGAGCAGTTCTTC
>TRBD1|TRBV19|TRBJ2-5|.
CASRRQGYQETQYF
TGTGCCAGCCGTAGACAGGGGTACCAAGAGACCCAGTACTTC
>.|TRBV28|TRBJ1-5|.
CASSAPGGAGNQPQHF
TGTGCCAGCAGTGCCCCGGGGGGCGCAGGCAATCAGCCCCAGCATTTT
>TRBD1|TRBV7-3|TRBJ2-3|.
CASSLGQDTDTQYF
TGTGCCAGCAGCCTGGGACAGGACACAGATACGCAGTATTTT
>.|TRBV7-9|TRBJ2-1|.
CATGLHNEQFF
TGTGCCACGGGACTGCACAATGAGCAGTTCTTC
>TRBD1|TRBV28|TRBJ1-1|.
CASSFGTVNTEAFF
TGTGCCAGCAGTTTTGGGACAGTGAACACTGAAGCTTTCTTT
>.|TRBV11-2|TRBJ2-7|.
CASSFGYSYEQYF
TGTGCCAGCAGCTTCGGGTACTCCTACGAGCAGTACTTC
>TRBD2|TRBV27|TRBJ2-7|.
CASSFGTSGHEQYF
TGTGCCAGCAGTTTCGGGACTAGCGGGCACGAGCAGTACTTC
>TRBD1|TRBV2|TRBJ1-5|.
CATSDRGEGQPQHF
TGTGCCACCTCGGACAGGGGTGAAGGTCAGCCCCAGCATTTT
>TRBD1|TRBV5-6|TRBJ2-2|.
CATSWTGGTGELFF
TGTGCCACCAGCTGGACAGGGGGTACGGGGGAGCTGTTTTTT
>TRBD1|TRBV5-6|TRBJ2-2|.
CASSITRTGGNTGELFF
TGTGCCAGCAGCATAACGCGGACAGGGGGGAACACCGGGGAGCTGTTTTTT
>TRBD2|TRBV6-5|TRBJ2-3|once
CASSYSGLAGGYTQYF
TGTGCCAGCAGTTACTCCGGACTAGCGGGAGGATATACGCAGTATTTT
>TRBD1|TRBV7-9|TRBJ2-7|once
CASSLFTWTGGPYEQYF
TGTGCCAGCAGCTTATTCACTTGGACAGGGGGCCCCTACGAGCAGTACTTC